The 18 T cell receptor beta chains below all came from one sample that was sequenced in a study of T cells in Graves' hyperthyroidism and ophthalmopathy. RNA transcripts served as the template for amplifying TCR beta CDR3 regions. The HTBI primer set served for first-round RT-PCR of the TCR CDR3. TCRdb independently ran MiXCR on the multiplex PCR reads; one entry per CDR3 protein. Seen here are around 300,000 distinct CDR3 sequences, roughly 15% observed once, and the top ten hold 7% to 8.5%. Sample: blood. Receptors were obtained from a woman younger than 45 with Graves' hyperthyroidism that later progressed to Graves' ophthalmopathy.

The table lists this clonotype with many counts. This rearrangement joins TRBV28 to TRBJ2-7; D might be TRBD1 or TRBD2, each matching 5 bases. This CDR3 is built from 14 residues. Germline CDR1 is MDHEN and CDR2 is SYDVKM. V was pared by 2 bases and J by 1 base, with 9 bases between. In DNA form, the CDR3 reads TGTGCCAGCAGTTTACTGGGGGAGTCCTACGAGCAGTACTTC. As protein: CASSLLGESYEQYF.

The table lists this clonotype with many counts. V usage is TRBV20-1 and J usage is TRBJ2-5; TRBD2 might be the D (5 bases). Trimming took 5 bases from V and 2 from J, leaving 15 bases between them. The CDR3 covers 14 residues. Germline V CDR1 and CDR2: DFQATT, SNEGSKA (reference sequence). This CDR3 is CSALDIRGQETQYF. CDR3 sequence (DNA): TGCAGTGCTCTAGACATCCGCGGGCAAGAGACCCAGTACTTC.

This clonotype was seen only a few times. This may arise from a read error, as a much more abundant clone is one base away. The chain carries TRBV12-3 or TRBV12-4 and TRBJ1-2; TRBD1 aligns across 8 bases. The CDR3 has 15 amino acids. V lost 7 bases, J lost 4 bases, and 11 bases stayed unmatched. CDR3 region: CASILRDRRSYGYTF. The CDR3 DNA reads as TGTGCCAGCATCCTAAGGGACAGGAGGTCCTATGGCTACACCTTC.

Comment on this clonotype: One end of the junction varies from germline; a read error may be responsible. V usage is TRBV11-2 and J usage is TRBJ2-6; 9 bases line up with TRBD1. The germline gives CDR1 SGHAT, CDR2 FQNNGV. The CDR3 has 16 amino acids. The chain's CDR3 is CASSRDREAGANVLTF. The DNA of the CDR3 is TGCGCCAGCAGCCGGGACAGGGAGGCTGGGGCCAACGTCCTGACTTTC.

This clonotype has a count of ten or more. The chain uses TRBV4-1 and TRBJ2-3, with TRBD2 matching 7 bases. J lost 5 bases, V lost 1 base, and 12 bases had no gene match. The CDR3 is 17 amino acids. Germline CDR1 is MGHRA and CDR2 is YSYEKL. In DNA, the CDR3 is TGCGCCAGCAGCCAAGTGGGGGGAGGGCCTTCGGAAGATACGCAGTATTTT. It specifies CASSQVGGGPSEDTQYF.

At least ten counts were recorded for this clonotype. This chain uses TRBV27 with TRBJ1-2; D gene unclear. Germline values: CDR1 MNHEY, CDR2 SMNVEV (reference sequence). Trimming stripped 1 base from V and 0 bases from J, with 9 bases between. The CDR3 is made up of 15 amino acids. In DNA form, the CDR3 reads TGTGCCAGCAGTTTATATGGCCGGACTAACTATGGCTACACCTTC. As protein: CASSLYGRTNYGYTF.

This clonotype was seen repeatedly, ten times or more. This chain uses TRBV7-9 with TRBJ2-2; no reliable D call. Germline V gene lookup returns CDR1 SEHNR and CDR2 FQNEAQ (reference sequence). The CDR3 extends over 12 amino acids. V was cut by 5 bases and J by 7 bases, with 8 bases left in between. CDR3 nucleotide sequence: TGTGCCAGCAGCCGTCAGTACGGGGAGCTGTTTTTT. As protein: CASSRQYGELFF. The full variable domain, its missing parts supplied by reference TRBV7-9 and TRBJ2-2, is DTGVSQNPRHKITKRGQNVTFRCDPISEHNRLYWYRQTLGQGPEFLTYFQNEAQLEKSRLLSDRFSAERPKGSFSTLEIQRTEQGDSAMYLCASSRQYGELFFGEGSRLTVL.

The chain couples TRBV5-6 to TRBJ2-2, with 11 bases identical to TRBD1. This CDR3 has 16 amino acids. Losses at the gene ends were 0 bases for V and 4 bases for J; bases not matched to a gene: 2. CDR1 and CDR2 from the germline V gene are SGHDT and YYEEEE. The CDR3 DNA sequence: TGTGCCAGCAGCTTGGGGGACAGGGGGTTCACCGGGGAGCTGTTTTTT. Amino acid sequence: CASSLGDRGFTGELFF.

This clonotype occurred a few times. The rearrangement links TRBV6-1 to TRBJ2-7; 7 positions agree with TRBD2. Germline V gene sequence: CDR1 MNHNS, CDR2 SASEGT. The CDR3 loop spans 14 amino acids. V trimming: 7 bases; J trimming: 1 base; junction bases outside the gene matches: 7. CDR3: CASIIAGGSYEQYF. As DNA, the CDR3 is TGTGCCAGCATCATAGCGGGTGGGTCCTACGAGCAGTACTTC.

In this sample, this clonotype turned up many times. The V call is TRBV7-9, the J call TRBJ2-7, with TRBD2 identical over 7 bases. From germline, CDR1 is SEHNR and CDR2 FQNEAQ (reference sequence). The CDR3 contains 17 residues. V was pared by 5 bases and J by 2 bases, with 15 bases of the junction left unmatched. The CDR3 loop reads CASSPTYTSDTPYEQYF. The CDR3 DNA is TGTGCCAGCAGCCCTACTTATACTAGCGATACCCCCTACGAGCAGTACTTC.

The sample holds many counts of this clonotype. CDR3 region: CASSLREGYNEQFF. As DNA, the CDR3 is TGTGCCAGCAGCTTAAGGGAGGGGTACAATGAGCAGTTCTTC. V and J are TRBV11-1 and TRBJ2-1, with TRBD2 matching 7 bases. J lost 4 bases, V lost 2 bases, and 2 bases had no gene match. CDR1 is SGHAT and CDR2 is FQDESV in the germline V gene (reference sequence). The length of the CDR3 is 14 residues.

The chain employs TRBV27 and TRBJ1-2, with 9 bases matching TRBD1. Germline lookup yields CDR1 MNHEY and CDR2 SMNVEV (reference sequence). This CDR3 has 16 residues. Trimming took 7 bases from V and 0 from J; bases not matched to a gene: 9. This CDR3 reads CASTGTGNIANYGYTF. CDR3 nucleotides: TGTGCCAGCACGGGGACAGGGAATATAGCTAACTATGGCTACACCTTC.

This clonotype was seen many times. The chain uses TRBV6-5 and TRBJ2-1; the D is unclear. Germline CDR1 reads MNHEY; CDR2 reads SVGAGI. This CDR3 is built from 15 residues. Trimming removed 0 bases from V and 4 bases from J, with 10 bases in between. The CDR3 loop is CASSYSIGEYNEQFF. The CDR3 nucleotides are TGTGCCAGCAGTTACTCGATAGGCGAGTACAATGAGCAGTTCTTC.

In this sample, this clonotype turned up many times. This chain uses TRBV20-1 with TRBJ2-7; the match to TRBD1 covers 9 bases. After removal of 6 bases from V and 3 bases from J, the junction contained 9 bases not matched to a gene. The CDR3 length is 14 residues. Germline CDR1 is DFQATT and CDR2 is SNEGSKA (reference sequence). The CDR3 spells CSAEGDRALYEQYF. CDR3 bases: TGCAGTGCGGAAGGGGACAGGGCCCTCTACGAGCAGTACTTC.

At least ten counts were recorded for this clonotype. J is TRBJ1-2 and V is TRBV2, with unresolved D. Germline V gene data show CDR1 as SNHLY and CDR2 as FYNNEI. V lost 8 bases and J 0 bases, leaving 4 bases between the germline ends. This CDR3 is 11 amino acids long. The chain's CDR3 is CASDTNYGYTF. CDR3 in DNA: TGTGCCAGCGATACTAACTATGGCTACACCTTC.

This clonotype was found many times. The chain joins TRBV24-1 to TRBJ2-1, with unresolved D. Deletions cut 4 bases from V and 6 bases from J, with 15 bases between. Germline CDR1 KGHDR, CDR2 SFDVKD. The CDR3 contains 15 residues. The CDR3 protein is CATSDGKGTRNEQFF. CDR3 nucleotides: TGTGCCACCAGTGACGGAAAGGGCACGCGCAATGAGCAGTTCTTC.

Ten or more counts support this clonotype. CDR3 sequence (DNA): TGTGCCAGCTCACCAAATAGCCCTCGGACAGATACGCAGTATTTT. This codes for CASSPNSPRTDTQYF. The V call is TRBV18, the J call TRBJ2-3, with D uncertain. With 2 bases removed from V and 3 bases from J, the gap between germline ends came to 12 bases. Germline loops: CDR1 KGHSH, CDR2 LQKENI. The CDR3 has 15 residues. Based on the CDR3 plus reference TRBV18 and TRBJ2-3, the full variable domain is NAGVMQNPRHLVRRRGQEARLRCSPMKGHSHVYWYRQLPEEGLKFMVYLQKENIIDESGMPKERFSAEFPKEGPSILRIQQVVRGDSAAYFCASSPNSPRTDTQYFGPGTRLTVL.

V gene TRBV11-2 combines with J gene TRBJ1-1, with a possible D match to TRBD1 (5 bases). Germline V CDR1 and CDR2: SGHAT, FQNNGV. V lost 1 base, J lost 6 bases, and 12 bases lay in between. The CDR3 has 14 amino acids. CDR3 sequence (DNA): TGTGCCAGCAGCTTAGCAGGGTCTGGGGCTGAAGCTTTCTTT. This encodes CASSLAGSGAEAFF.